Sequencing of this TCR beta chain was carried out in a study of glioma-infiltrating T cells. Turning to this clonotype: What it binds is unknown. Germline is not matched at one junction end, which may reflect a read error.

The CDR3 is 16 residues long. The germline gives CDR1 MGHRA, CDR2 YSYEKL. Study-level findings and limits: Non-neoplastic patients had below-expected tissue-blood divergence, while all gliomas exceeded expectation.

Amplification of TCR alpha and beta CDR3 regions from RNA used iRepertoire nested multiplex PCR. Each CDR3 protein is one row after TCRdb ran MiXCR on the multiplex PCR reads. The top ten clones hold roughly 15% of a sample with roughly 120,000 distinct CDR3 sequences, around 23% of them seen once. The origin of this receptor is a human donor with low-grade glioma or glioblastoma, undergoing nonglioma brain surgery, or in good health (not recorded which). J is TRBJ2-1 and V is TRBV4-1; possibly TRBD1 or TRBD2 for D (5 bases each). Sequenced: glioma tissue, nonneoplastic brain tissue, or PBMCs (not recorded which). CDR3 DNA sequence: TGCGCCAGCAGTCAAGCTGGGGGACCTAGGGGCAATGAGCAGTTCTTC. Amino acid sequence: CASSQAGGPRGNEQFF.